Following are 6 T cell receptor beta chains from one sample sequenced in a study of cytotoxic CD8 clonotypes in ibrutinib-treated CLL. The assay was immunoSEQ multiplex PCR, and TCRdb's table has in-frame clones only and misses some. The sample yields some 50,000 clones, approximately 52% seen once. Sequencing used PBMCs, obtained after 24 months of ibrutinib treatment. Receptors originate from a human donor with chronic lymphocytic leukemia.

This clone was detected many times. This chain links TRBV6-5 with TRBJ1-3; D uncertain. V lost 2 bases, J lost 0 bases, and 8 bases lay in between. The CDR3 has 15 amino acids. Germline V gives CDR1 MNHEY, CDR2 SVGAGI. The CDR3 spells CASSYGESSGNTIYF. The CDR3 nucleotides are TGTGCCAGCAGTTACGGGGAAAGCTCTGGAAACACCATATATTTT.

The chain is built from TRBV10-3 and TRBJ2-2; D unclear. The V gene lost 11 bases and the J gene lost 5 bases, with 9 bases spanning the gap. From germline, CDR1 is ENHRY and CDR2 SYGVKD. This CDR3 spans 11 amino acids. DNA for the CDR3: TGTGCCGTAGATAGAACCGGGGAGCTGTTTTTT. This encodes CAVDRTGELFF.

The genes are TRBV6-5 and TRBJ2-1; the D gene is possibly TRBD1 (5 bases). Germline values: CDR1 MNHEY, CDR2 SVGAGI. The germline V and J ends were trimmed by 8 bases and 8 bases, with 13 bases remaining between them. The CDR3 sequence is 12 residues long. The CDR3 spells CASQGLKDEQFF. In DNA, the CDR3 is TGTGCCAGCCAGGGTTTAAAGGATGAGCAGTTCTTC.

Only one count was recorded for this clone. The CDR3 DNA reads as TGTGCCAGCAGCTTCCCCGCGTACGGCACAGATACGCAGTATTTT. This sequence encodes CASSFPAYGTDTQYF. The chain joins TRBV11-2 to TRBJ2-3; D uncertain. CDR1 is SGHAT, CDR2 FQNNGV, per germline. This CDR3 contains 15 residues. The germline V and J ends were trimmed by 3 bases and 1 base, with 11 bases remaining between them. The whole variable domain, filled in from reference TRBV11-2 and TRBJ2-3, reads EAGVAQSPRYKIIEKRQSVAFWCNPISGHATLYWYQQILGQGPKLLIQFQNNGVVDDSQLPKDRFSAERLKGVDSTLKIQPAKLEDSAVYLCASSFPAYGTDTQYFGPGTRLTVL.

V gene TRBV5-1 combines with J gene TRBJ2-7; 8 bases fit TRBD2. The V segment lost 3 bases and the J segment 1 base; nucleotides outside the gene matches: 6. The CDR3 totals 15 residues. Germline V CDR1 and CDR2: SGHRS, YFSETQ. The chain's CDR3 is CASSSSLAASYEQYF. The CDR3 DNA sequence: TGCGCCAGCAGCTCGTCACTAGCGGCTTCCTACGAGCAGTACTTC.

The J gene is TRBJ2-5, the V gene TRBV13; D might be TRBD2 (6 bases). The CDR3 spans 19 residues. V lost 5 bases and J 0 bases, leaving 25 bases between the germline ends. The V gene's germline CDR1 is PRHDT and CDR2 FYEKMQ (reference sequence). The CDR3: CASSPPTELAGSNQETQYF. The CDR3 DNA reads TGTGCCAGCAGCCCACCGACGGAACTAGCTGGTTCGAACCAAGAGACCCAGTACTTC.